This passage covers 21 T cell receptor beta chains from one sample sequenced in a study of blood T cell repertoires in COVID-19. The protocol was immunoSEQ multiplex PCR, while the TCRdb copy is restricted to in-frame clones and leaves out a portion. Here the sample spans 160,000 or so clones, about 85% being singletons. The source material was peripheral blood. The source of these receptors is a woman aged 45-59 years with COVID-19, enrolled during active disease.

This rearrangement joins TRBV5-4 to TRBJ2-7; TRBD2 matches at 9 bases. Per germline, CDR1 SGHNT and CDR2 YYREEE (reference sequence). The CDR3 runs 13 residues. V shed 5 bases and J 6 bases; nucleotides not matched to a gene: 6. The CDR3 region is CASRASGVGEQYF. CDR3 DNA: TGTGCCAGCAGGGCTAGCGGGGTTGGCGAGCAGTACTTC.

CDR3 DNA: TGTGCCAGCAGCTTGGAACAGGGGGCTCATGGCTACACCTTC. Its protein product is CASSLEQGAHGYTF. This chain joins TRBV5-6 and TRBJ1-2, with 9 bases matching TRBD1. CDR1 and CDR2 (germline): SGHDT, YYEEEE. With V trimmed by 0 bases and J by 6 bases, 3 bases remained unmatched. The CDR3 totals 14 residues.

The V gene is TRBV14, the J gene TRBJ2-3; possibly TRBD2 for D (5 bases). The length of the CDR3 is 17 residues. V shed 0 bases and J shed 2 bases, with 15 bases lying between them. From germline, CDR1 is SGHDN and CDR2 FVKESK. This CDR3 is CASSQDPSPRITDTQYF. The CDR3 nucleotides read TGTGCCAGCAGCCAAGACCCTAGCCCCAGGATCACAGATACGCAGTATTTT.

This chain joins TRBV18 and TRBJ1-1; 7 bases are shared with TRBD1. Germline V gene data show CDR1 as KGHSH and CDR2 as LQKENI. The V segment lost 1 base and the J segment 1 base; nucleotides outside the gene matches: 3. The CDR3 has 15 residues. The CDR3 spells CASSPRDSQNTEAFF. CDR3 sequence (DNA): TGTGCCAGCTCACCACGGGACAGTCAGAACACTGAAGCTTTCTTT.

V is TRBV19 and J is TRBJ1-2; D might be TRBD1 (6 bases). The CDR3 has 13 amino acids. CDR1 is LNHDA, CDR2 SQIVND, per germline (reference sequence). Trimming cost V 3 bases and J 6 bases, with 11 bases left between them. The CDR3 is CASSIRQAHGYTF. The CDR3 DNA sequence: TGTGCCAGTAGTATTCGACAGGCCCATGGCTACACCTTC. Based on the CDR3 plus reference TRBV19 and TRBJ1-2, the full variable domain is DGGITQSPKYLFRKEGQNVTLSCEQNLNHDAMYWYRQDPGQGLRLIYYSQIVNDFQKGDIAEGYSVSREKKESFPLTVTSAQKNPTAFYLCASSIRQAHGYTFGSGTRLTVV.

The rearrangement links TRBV24-1 to TRBJ1-4; D ambiguous. Germline-derived CDR1 and CDR2 are KGHDR and SFDVKD. With 5 bases removed from V and 0 bases from J, the gap between germline ends came to 15 bases. This CDR3 spans 17 amino acids. CDR3: CATSAQKPPPTNEKLFF. The CDR3 DNA reads TGTGCCACCAGTGCCCAGAAACCACCCCCAACTAATGAAAAACTGTTTTTT.

The chain carries TRBV28 and TRBJ1-2; 8 bases are a match to TRBD1. Looked up from germline, CDR1 is MDHEN and CDR2 is SYDVKM. CDR3 length equals 17 residues. J lost 0 bases, V lost 6 bases, and 12 bases had no gene match. The chain's CDR3 is CASSSSGTGRANYGYTF. DNA for the CDR3: TGTGCCAGCAGCTCAAGCGGGACAGGCCGAGCTAACTATGGCTACACCTTC.

This chain connects TRBV18 to TRBJ2-1, with 13 nucleotides matching TRBD2. J was trimmed by 7 bases and V by 6 bases; bases with no gene match: 6. Germline lookup yields CDR1 KGHSH and CDR2 LQKENI. The CDR3 consists of 15 residues. DNA for the CDR3: TGTGCCAGCTCGCCGGGACTAGCGGGGTTTAATGAGCAGTTCTTC. This sequence encodes CASSPGLAGFNEQFF.

The chain links TRBV19 to TRBJ1-1, with D tentatively TRBD1 (6 bases). This CDR3 contains 16 residues. Germline V gives CDR1 LNHDA, CDR2 SQIVND (reference sequence). V shed 1 base and J shed 5 bases, with 17 bases lying between them. The CDR3 loop is CASSIGSGGAQTEAFF. The CDR3 nucleotides are TGTGCCAGTAGTATAGGTAGCGGGGGGGCGCAGACTGAAGCTTTCTTT.

This sequence joins TRBV15 and TRBJ2-7; 14 nucleotides agree with TRBD2. Trimming at V came to 1 base and at J to 3 bases, leaving 5 bases not matched to a gene. This CDR3 is 17 amino acids long. CDR1 is LNHNV, CDR2 YYDKDF, per germline (reference sequence). CDR3 in DNA: TGTGCCACCAGCAGAGGGAGAGGACTAGCGGGGGGCTACGAGCAGTACTTC. Its protein is CATSRGRGLAGGYEQYF.

V usage is TRBV7-7 and J usage is TRBJ2-2, with a possible D match to TRBD2 (6 bases). V was cut by 5 bases and J by 2 bases, with 12 bases left in between. The CDR3 spans 15 residues. Germline CDR1 SSHAT, CDR2 FNYEAQ (reference sequence). The CDR3 here is CASSARLDNTGELFF. For the CDR3, the DNA is TGTGCCAGCAGCGCCAGACTAGACAACACCGGGGAGCTGTTTTTT.

The chain employs TRBV4-1 and TRBJ2-7; D perhaps matches TRBD2 (6 bases). Trimming took 2 bases from V and 7 from J, leaving 18 bases between them. There are 15 residues in the CDR3. Germline lookup yields CDR1 MGHRA and CDR2 YSYEKL. The CDR3: CASSQFAAARGEQYF. Written as DNA, the CDR3 is TGCGCCAGCAGCCAATTCGCGGCGGCCCGGGGGGAGCAGTACTTC.

The V gene is TRBV2, the J gene TRBJ1-5; 7 nucleotides line up with TRBD1. After removal of 4 bases from V and 5 bases from J, the junction contained 8 bases not matched to a gene. Germline V gene lookup returns CDR1 SNHLY and CDR2 FYNNEI. The CDR3 sequence is 15 residues long. The CDR3 nucleotides read TGTGCCAGCAGTGTATCCGGGACAGCTTATCAGCCCCAGCATTTT. Residues: CASSVSGTAYQPQHF.

This chain links TRBV7-3 with TRBJ2-3; 12 nucleotides align to TRBD2. V lost 5 bases, J lost 3 bases, and 6 bases stayed unmatched. The CDR3 is 16 residues long. Germline V gene sequence: CDR1 SGHTA, CDR2 FQGTGA. The CDR3 loop reads CASSPTTSGRTDTQYF. The DNA of the CDR3 is TGTGCCAGCAGCCCAACGACTAGCGGGAGAACAGATACGCAGTATTTT.

In the case of this clone: The sample carries other DNA sequences with the same CDR3. This chain uses TRBV2 with TRBJ2-3, with 8 bases aligning to TRBD1. Germline V gene lookup returns CDR1 SNHLY and CDR2 FYNNEI. Trimming took 6 bases from V and 2 from J; bases not matched to a gene: 7. This CDR3 contains 15 residues. The CDR3 loop is CASRTGTGVTDTQYF. The CDR3 DNA reads TGTGCCAGCAGAACCGGGACAGGAGTCACAGATACGCAGTATTTT.

The V and J genes are TRBV27 and TRBJ2-3, with 9 bases lining up with TRBD1. The CDR3 sequence is 12 residues long. Germline CDR1 MNHEY, CDR2 SMNVEV (reference sequence). V shed 6 bases, J shed 6 bases, and the junction held 1 base outside the gene matches. Written as DNA, the CDR3 is TGTGCCAGCAGACAGGGGGCGGATACGCAGTATTTT. Translated, it gives CASRQGADTQYF.

Details on this clone: One junction end disagrees with the germline gene, perhaps due to a read error. Other DNA sequences from this sample encode an identical CDR3 as well. The chain couples TRBV5-6 to TRBJ2-1, with D hard to call. Germline V lookup: CDR1 SGHDT, CDR2 YYEEEE. The CDR3 spans 11 residues. CDR3 nucleotide sequence: TGTGCCAGCAGCTCCTATAATGAGCAGTTCTTC. As protein: CASSSYNEQFF.

The chain recombines TRBV10-3 with TRBJ1-5; D call uncertain. This CDR3 comprises 15 residues. The germline V gene encodes CDR1 ENHRY and CDR2 SYGVKD. The V and J ends lost 2 bases and 6 bases respectively, with 14 bases between them. CDR3 in amino acids: CAISEGTQRSQPQHF. The CDR3, as DNA: TGTGCCATCAGTGAGGGTACCCAGCGGAGTCAGCCCCAGCATTTT.

This clone has just a few counts. The rearrangement uses TRBV12-3 or TRBV12-4 and TRBJ2-7, with D unresolved. The CDR3 consists of 12 residues. Trimming left V 7 bases short and J 3 bases short, with 10 bases between. CDR3 amino acids: CASTDIGYEQYF. The CDR3 region has the DNA TGTGCCAGCACCGACATCGGCTACGAGCAGTACTTC.

This rearrangement joins TRBV5-1 to TRBJ2-4; 8 bases are a match to TRBD2. Germline trimming cut 4 bases from V and 2 bases from J; bases unmatched to any gene: 5. The CDR3 contains 15 residues. Germline loops: CDR1 SGHRS, CDR2 YFSETQ. The CDR3 sequence is CASSATSVSKNIQYF. CDR3 sequence (DNA): TGCGCCAGCAGCGCGACTAGCGTGTCCAAAAACATTCAGTACTTC.

The chain carries TRBV6-2 or TRBV6-3 and TRBJ2-7; no clear D gene. The V gene's germline CDR1 is MNHEY and CDR2 SVGEGT. This CDR3 has 11 amino acids. The V end was cut by 3 bases, the J end by 7 bases, with 7 bases between. In nucleotides, the CDR3 is TGTGCCAGCAGTTATTCCCAGGAGCAGTACTTC. It yields the protein CASSYSQEQYF.